The T cell receptor beta chain under discussion was sequenced for a study of T-cell reconstitution after alpha-beta-depleted transplantation in children. As it was prepared, the TCRbeta library received unique molecular identifiers. TCRdb used MiXCR to reprocess the PCR reads, holding one entry per CDR3 protein. Found here are a few hundred thousand distinct CDR3 sequences, roughly a tenth of them singletons; the top ten hold approximately 5.9%. This clonotype was recorded a few times. The specimen comprised PBMCs from the stem cell graft donor, sampled from the stem cell graft. The TCR comes from a human donor who donated a stem cell graft to a child with acute lymphoblastic leukemia.

CDR3 nucleotides: TGTGCCATCAACTCAGGGCGGGGGGGCTCTGACACCGGGGAGCTGTTTTTT. It translates to CAINSGRGGSDTGELFF. The rearrangement links TRBV10-3 to TRBJ2-2; 9 bases line up with TRBD2. The germline gives CDR1 ENHRY, CDR2 SYGVKD. The CDR3 extends over 17 amino acids. The junction had 12 bases not matched to a gene; V was cut back by 7 bases and J by 3 bases.